This T cell receptor beta chain appears in the sequencing data of a study of siplizumab effects on memory and regulatory T cells. The germline V gene encodes CDR1 SNHLY and CDR2 FYNNEI. The CDR3 sequence is 11 residues long. Between the trimmed V and J ends, which lost 8 bases and 11 bases, there was a span of 15 bases. In the case of this clone: What it binds is not known.

Broader study findings: Siplizumab cultures yielded proliferating Tregs whose suppressive function was not confirmed. Sequences below about 10^-5 frequency were poorly captured. As a result, only a minor fraction of alloreactive clones mapped to unstimulated subsets. There appeared to be greater diversity in naive T cells than in memory cells, and naive T cells seemed major contributors to the alloresponse.

Per sample, around 10^5 TCR templates underwent assay. Generated by immunoSEQ multiplex PCR, the TCRdb table keeps only in-frame clones and is missing some. The sample has some 62,000 clones, approximately 82% seen once. The chain carries TRBV2 and TRBJ2-5, with D uncertain. This TCR was recovered from a human donor in good health. What was sequenced was memory CD4+ T cells sorted from blood. The CDR3 region has the DNA TGTGCCAGCGGTCCTTTTTTAGAGCAGTACTTC. The encoded protein is CASGPFLEQYF.